The 3 T cell receptor beta chains reported below all come from one sample, sequenced in a study of blood T cell repertoires in COVID-19. The repertoire was sequenced with immunoSEQ multiplex PCR; TCRdb's copy has only in-frame clones and lacks some. The table records tens of thousands of clones, around 81% of them present only once. Sequenced material: peripheral blood. Source of these receptors: a human donor in a cohort sampled during active COVID-19.

The chain uses TRBV5-1 and TRBJ1-3, with TRBD1 matching over 8 bases. Germline V gives CDR1 SGHRS, CDR2 YFSETQ. The CDR3 runs to 18 residues. J was trimmed by 0 bases and V by 4 bases; bases with no gene match: 12. In DNA, the CDR3 is TGCGCCAGCAGCCCAAGGACAGGGTCGATCCTCTCTGGAAACACCATATATTTT. Amino acid sequence: CASSPRTGSILSGNTIYF.

This chain joins TRBV28 and TRBJ2-2; 7 bases agree with TRBD2. Trimming at V came to 7 bases and at J to 6 bases, leaving 14 bases not matched to a gene. Germline CDR1 MDHEN, CDR2 SYDVKM. There are 16 residues in the CDR3. As DNA, the CDR3 is TGTGCCAGCACCTCGATGGGGCGGGGGTTCCCCGGGGAGCTGTTTTTT. Encoded protein: CASTSMGRGFPGELFF.

This chain uses TRBV20-1 with TRBJ2-2; no definite D call. Germline V gene lookup returns CDR1 DFQATT and CDR2 SNEGSKA (reference sequence). The length of the CDR3 is 14 residues. V was shortened by 3 bases and J by 2 bases, with 10 bases between the two germline ends. As DNA, the CDR3 is TGCAGTGCTAGTGGTGTTAGAAACACCGGGGAGCTGTTTTTT. Translating gives CSASGVRNTGELFF.